These T cell receptor beta chains were read from a single sample in a study of blood T cell repertoires in COVID-19. This table comes from immunoSEQ multiplex PCR, and its TCRdb copy is limited to in-frame clones, with some not included. The sample consists of about 96,000 clones, roughly 90% of them appearing once. The specimen sequenced was peripheral blood. These receptor sequences come from a human donor with COVID-19, enrolled during active disease. The donor label of this sample is uncertain. Each CDR3 is given with its conserved first and last residue. The order of the fields is clone size, V gene, J gene, CDR3 protein. Not all rows give a size; the values are once, few, many and, for expanded clones, a class.

.	TRBV7-9	TRBJ2-2	CASSYYQRGNTGELFF
.	TRBV25-1	TRBJ1-3	CASSAIGTGTGGGNTIYF
.	TRBV2	TRBJ2-1	CASRRDRGWDEQFF
.	TRBV5-1	TRBJ2-2	CASSLALAGKNTGELFF
.	TRBV5-1	TRBJ2-5	CASSPVLLRPETQYF
.	TRBV9	TRBJ2-7	CASSATHLGGDEQYF
.	TRBV19	TRBJ1-1	CASSRLGAPIAEAFF
.	TRBV5-1	TRBJ1-4	CASSLGADNNEKLFF
.	TRBV27	TRBJ1-5	CASSLIGSNQPQHF
.	TRBV10-1	TRBJ1-1	CASSASAGTETEAFF
.	TRBV9	TRBJ2-1	CASSMPRTSSYNEQFF
.	TRBV12-5	TRBJ2-2	CASGLGAGTGITGELFF
.	TRBV5-1	TRBJ2-1	CASGFLLAGGYNEQFF
.	TRBV4-1	TRBJ1-6	CASSQDGQGYYNSPLHF
.	TRBV7-3	TRBJ1-2	CASSSTGGSGGYTF
once	TRBV12-3/TRBV12-4	TRBJ2-6	CASSLGGDVLTF
once	TRBV6-6	TRBJ2-3	CASSRDRESTYF
.	TRBV6-1	TRBJ2-6	CASSGTGGSGANVLTF
.	TRBV15	TRBJ1-5	CATSRERYSNQPQHF
.	TRBV4-1	TRBJ2-5	CASSRGQGAAQETQYF
.	TRBV13	TRBJ2-1	CASSRIRHTLAGGPYNEQFF
.	TRBV11-3	TRBJ1-3	CASSPRGLGTGNTIYF